This section outlines one T cell receptor beta chain sequence together with its context. What it recognizes is unknown. Amplification used 60 Vbeta primers and 13 Jbeta primers. Using immunoSEQ multiplex PCR, the repertoire was profiled, and TCRdb retains in-frame clones only, with some absent. This table holds approximately 130,000 clones, about 80% found once. Germline CDR1 reads GTSNPN; CDR2 reads SVGIG (reference sequence). With 3 bases removed from V and 0 bases from J, the gap between germline ends came to 3 bases. This CDR3 is 13 amino acids long. The sample originates from a study of cytomegalovirus exposure and HLA in healthy donors. The overall study: The 120 million or so unique TCR beta sequences, from roughly 170 million T cells, were found by an earlier analysis.

Study-wide results and limits: As immune exposure information, only CMV serostatus was available.

The chain combines TRBV30 with TRBJ2-6; D uncertain. Sequencing was done on a sample of PBMCs. The sequence derives from a man aged 50-60 years in good health and CMV-seronegative. The CDR3 DNA sequence: TGTGCCTGGAGGGCCTCTGGGGCCAACGTCCTGACTTTC. Translating gives CAWRASGANVLTF.